What follows are 15 T cell receptor beta chains derived from one specimen sequenced in a study of cytomegalovirus exposure and HLA in healthy donors. Primers included in the PCR were 60 Vbeta and 13 Jbeta primers. TCRdb's table, derived via immunoSEQ multiplex PCR, lists solely in-frame clones and lacks some. This table has some 150,000 clones, 8.9% appearing once. The sequenced sample was PBMCs. The source of these receptors is a woman in her thirties or forties in good health and CMV-seropositive.

This clone was seen a few times. V gene TRBV19 combines with J gene TRBJ2-3, with TRBD2 identical over 8 bases. J was trimmed by 2 bases and V by 5 bases; bases with no gene match: 12. CDR1 is LNHDA and CDR2 is SQIVND in the germline V gene (reference sequence). The CDR3 contains 17 residues. The CDR3 DNA reads TGTGCCAGTAGTCCCTCCGGGATAGCGGGAAACACAGATACGCAGTATTTT. Amino acid sequence: CASSPSGIAGNTDTQYF.

The CDR3 nucleotides read TGCGCCAGCAGTGAGGGGCAGGGGGCCATCGGGGAGCTGTTTTTT. It yields the protein CASSEGQGAIGELFF. The chain combines TRBV10-2 with TRBJ2-2; 8 bases line up with TRBD1. Germline trimming cut 2 bases from V and 7 bases from J; bases unmatched to any gene: 6. From germline, CDR1 is WSHSY and CDR2 SAAADI. There are 15 residues in the CDR3.

The genes are TRBV5-4 and TRBJ2-2; D gene uncertain. CDR1 SGHNT and CDR2 YYREEE come from the germline V gene (reference sequence). CDR3 length equals 13 residues. Trimming took 4 bases from V and 3 from J, leaving 7 bases between them. CDR3 sequence (DNA): TGTGCCAGCAGCCTAAGTTACACCGGGGAGCTGTTTTTT. This codes for CASSLSYTGELFF.

This clone was seen only a few times. V is TRBV1 and J is TRBJ2-1; the table's D call, TRBD1, was not checked against the DNA. TRBV1 is assigned pseudogene status. The CDR3 contains 19 residues. CDR3 loop: CTSSLLGQGGICEHNEQFF. The CDR3 bases are TGCACCAGCAGCCTGCTGGGACAGGGGGGAATTTGCGAGCACAATGAGCAGTTCTTC.

This clone occurred a few times. The rearrangement links TRBV5-1 to TRBJ2-1; weak D call: TRBD1 (6 bases). This CDR3 spans 15 amino acids. The germline gives CDR1 SGHRS, CDR2 YFSETQ. The V and J ends lost 0 bases and 5 bases respectively, with 12 bases between them. The CDR3: CASSLVQGANNEQFF. DNA of the CDR3: TGCGCCAGCAGCTTGGTACAGGGTGCCAACAATGAGCAGTTCTTC.

This clone was counted a few times. The genes are TRBV4-3 and TRBJ2-7, with unresolved D. CDR3 length: 13 amino acids. From germline, CDR1 is LGHNA and CDR2 YSLEER. Trimming cost V 0 bases and J 6 bases, with 9 bases left between them. The CDR3 region has the DNA TGCGCCAGCAGCCAAGATAGGAGTCCCGAGCAGTACTTC. Amino acid sequence: CASSQDRSPEQYF.

The chain couples TRBV10-3 to TRBJ1-1; the D gene is possibly TRBD1 (6 bases). V was clipped by 6 bases and J by 4 bases, with 18 bases between them. Germline CDR1 and CDR2: ENHRY and SYGVKD. The CDR3 is 15 amino acids. The CDR3 is CAISATKGVGTEAFF. Written as DNA, the CDR3 is TGTGCCATCAGCGCGACAAAGGGGGTAGGCACTGAAGCTTTCTTT.

The chain recombines TRBV5-6 with TRBJ2-7; TRBD1 is a possible D gene (6 bases). Trimming left V 2 bases short and J 3 bases short, with 15 bases between. Looked up from germline, CDR1 is SGHDT and CDR2 is YYEEEE. This CDR3 region has 15 residues. The CDR3, as DNA: TGTGCCAGCAGCTTTGTCAGCCAGGGGAGCTACGAGCAGTACTTC. Translated: CASSFVSQGSYEQYF.

This clone has a handful of counts. The chain carries TRBV5-1 and TRBJ2-6; unclear D gene. Trimming took 2 bases from V and 2 from J, leaving 11 bases between them. Germline V lookup: CDR1 SGHRS, CDR2 YFSETQ. The CDR3 covers 16 residues. The CDR3 here is CASSFTAPAGANVLTF. In nucleotides, the CDR3 is TGCGCCAGCAGCTTCACAGCACCCGCTGGGGCCAACGTCCTGACTTTC.

The rearrangement joins TRBV12-5 to TRBJ1-5, with D perhaps matching TRBD1 (5 bases). Germline V gives CDR1 LGHNT, CDR2 FRNRAP. V was clipped by 0 bases and J by 7 bases, with 10 bases between them. This CDR3 comprises 14 residues. CDR3 region: CASGLVGVGQPQHF. The CDR3 region has the DNA TGTGCTAGTGGTTTGGTAGGGGTCGGACAGCCCCAGCATTTT.

This clone was counted a few times. This sequence joins TRBV29-1 and TRBJ2-3; 10 positions match TRBD2. After removal of 2 bases from V and 2 bases from J, the junction contained 13 bases not matched to a gene. The CDR3 runs to 18 residues. Germline V CDR1 and CDR2: SQVTM, ANQGSEA. Written as DNA, the CDR3 is TGCAGCGTTGAAAGGGGGGGAACTAGCGGGACAGACACAGATACGCAGTATTTT. Protein sequence: CSVERGGTSGTDTDTQYF.

The V call is TRBV29-1, the J call TRBJ2-7; 11 nucleotides agree with TRBD1. Germline-derived CDR1 and CDR2 are SQVTM and ANQGSEA. The CDR3 covers 14 residues. With V trimmed by 4 bases and J by 6 bases, 8 bases remained unmatched. This CDR3 reads CSVGTGGVPGEQYF. In DNA, the CDR3 is TGCAGCGTTGGGACAGGGGGCGTCCCGGGCGAGCAGTACTTC.

This clone showed up just a few times. The chain carries TRBV7-2 and TRBJ2-7, with TRBD2 matching 9 bases. The CDR3 length is 16 residues. The ends lost 0 bases at V and 0 bases at J; junction bases unmatched: 3. Germline CDR1 and CDR2: SGHTA and FQGNSA. As DNA, the CDR3 is TGTGCCAGCAGCTTAGCGGCTAGCGGGGTCTCCTACGAGCAGTACTTC. It codes for CASSLAASGVSYEQYF.

The rearrangement joins TRBV7-2 to TRBJ2-5, with 8 bases matching TRBD2. Germline CDR1 and CDR2: SGHTA and FQGNSA. J lost 5 bases, V lost 3 bases, and 11 bases had no gene match. The CDR3 runs 16 residues. CDR3 nucleotide sequence: TGTGCCAGCAGCTTCCCAGCGGGGGCGCTGGGGGAGACCCAGTACTTC. Translation: CASSFPAGALGETQYF.

This clone was observed a handful of times. The chain couples TRBV19 to TRBJ1-4; D may be TRBD1 (5 bases). Germline CDR1 LNHDA, CDR2 SQIVND (reference sequence). Trimming removed 4 bases at V and 0 bases at J, with 24 bases between. This CDR3 spans 20 amino acids. Here the CDR3 DNA reads TGTGCCAGTAGTACCCGGGGAGGGGTTTTCCCAGAGTCAACTAATGAAAAACTGTTTTTT. Translation gives CASSTRGGVFPESTNEKLFF.